This passage covers 14 T cell receptor beta chains from one sample sequenced in a study of blood T cell repertoires in COVID-19. Clones were sequenced by immunoSEQ multiplex PCR, and TCRdb holds only the in-frame ones, with some missing. The repertoire consists of around 80,000 clones, with more than 65% occurring once and the leading ten covering approximately 12%. The sample taken for sequencing was peripheral blood. Receptors were obtained from a man older than 75 with acute or convalescent COVID-19.

A word on this clone: The junction departs from the called germline gene at one end, perhaps through a read error. The V call is TRBV18, the J call TRBJ2-1; 8 bases are a match to TRBD2. The CDR3 length is 14 residues. Germline CDR1 reads KGHSH; CDR2 reads LQKENI. The CDR3 region is CVSLFQRGNNEQFF. The CDR3 nucleotides are TGTGTCAGCCTATTCCAGCGGGGGAACAATGAGCAGTTCTTC.

The chain is built from TRBV7-8 and TRBJ1-1, with 10 bases that match TRBD1. Unmatched junction bases numbered 12, after V lost 0 bases and J lost 5 bases. Germline V gene data show CDR1 as SGHVS and CDR2 as FQNEAQ. The CDR3 sequence is 18 residues long. The CDR3 reads CASSLAWGQGTGGTEAFF. The CDR3 DNA is TGTGCCAGCAGCTTAGCGTGGGGACAGGGGACGGGGGGGACTGAAGCTTTCTTT.

As regards this clone: A read error is possible here, since a much larger clone lies one base away. The V gene is TRBV6-5, the J gene TRBJ2-2, with 10 bases lining up with TRBD1. CDR1 and CDR2 from the germline V gene are MNHEY and SVGAGI. V was clipped by 11 bases and J by 9 bases; unmatched bases: 15. This CDR3 is 15 amino acids long. CDR3 coding DNA: TGTGCCGGTAGTCCGACAGGGGGCGCGGTCAGGGAGCTGTTTTTT. Protein product: CAGSPTGGAVRELFF.

V gene TRBV3-1 (or the pseudogene TRBV3-2) combines with J gene TRBJ2-7, with 11 positions matching TRBD1. This CDR3 contains 16 residues. Trimming took 4 bases from V and 3 from J; bases not matched to a gene: 8. Germline V gene lookup returns CDR1 LGHDT and CDR2 YNNKEL (reference sequence). The CDR3 spells CASSPPPGQGVYEQYF. Written as DNA, the CDR3 is TGTGCCAGCAGCCCGCCTCCGGGACAGGGGGTCTACGAGCAGTACTTC.

V and J are TRBV19 and TRBJ2-7; maybe TRBD2 (5 bases). The germline V and J ends were trimmed by 3 bases and 0 bases, with 12 bases remaining between them. The V gene's germline CDR1 is LNHDA and CDR2 SQIVND (reference sequence). The CDR3 has 15 amino acids. CDR3 bases: TGTGCCAGTAGTATGAGGGTGGAGAGCTCCTACGAGCAGTACTTC. This encodes CASSMRVESSYEQYF.

The chain employs TRBV5-6 and TRBJ1-1, with a weak D call TRBD1 (6 bases). This CDR3 comprises 18 residues. Germline CDR1 is SGHDT and CDR2 is YYEEEE. Trimming took off 1 base at V and 0 bases at J, with 19 bases between the two ends. CDR3 in amino acids: CASSLTRTVGFMNTEAFF. The DNA for the CDR3 is TGTGCCAGCAGCTTGACACGGACAGTGGGATTCATGAACACTGAAGCTTTCTTT.

This rearrangement joins TRBV5-8 to TRBJ1-2, with D possibly matching TRBD1 (6 bases). CDR1 and CDR2 (germline): SGHTS, YDEGEE. Trimming took 4 bases from V and 8 from J, leaving 15 bases between them. The CDR3 contains 13 residues. CDR3: CASSPEQGLGYTF. The CDR3 DNA reads as TGTGCCAGCAGCCCGGAGCAGGGGTTGGGCTACACCTTC.

The V call is TRBV7-9, the J call TRBJ1-1; 8 bases map to TRBD1. The CDR3 loop spans 15 amino acids. The trim removed 2 bases at V and 5 bases at J, leaving 7 bases unmatched. Germline-derived CDR1 and CDR2 are SEHNR and FQNEAQ (reference sequence). CDR3: CASSLTPQGGTEAFF. In DNA, the CDR3 is TGTGCCAGCAGCTTAACTCCACAGGGGGGGACTGAAGCTTTCTTT. The entire variable domain, with the rest obtained from reference TRBV7-9 and TRBJ1-1, is as follows: DTGVSQNPRHKITKRGQNVTFRCDPISEHNRLYWYRQTLGQGPEFLTYFQNEAQLEKSRLLSDRFSAERPKGSFSTLEIQRTEQGDSAMYLCASSLTPQGGTEAFFGQGTRLTVV.

At least ten counts were recorded for this clone. This chain connects TRBV2 to TRBJ1-1, with a tentative D call TRBD1 (6 bases). The V and J ends lost 4 bases and 5 bases respectively, with 8 bases between them. CDR3 length: 12 residues. The germline gives CDR1 SNHLY, CDR2 FYNNEI. The CDR3 sequence: CASSAGVTEAFF. As DNA, the CDR3 is TGTGCCAGCAGTGCAGGGGTTACTGAAGCTTTCTTT.

The rearrangement uses TRBV25-1 and TRBJ1-1; D not resolved. Looked up from germline, CDR1 is MGHDK and CDR2 is SYGVNS. This CDR3 region has 15 residues. V lost 0 bases and J lost 7, with 15 bases in between. The CDR3 here is CASSEYSVSRDEAFF. CDR3 DNA sequence: TGTGCCAGCAGTGAATATTCAGTCTCGAGGGATGAAGCTTTCTTT.

CDR3 amino acids: CASSSRWTSGGQETQYF. In DNA, the CDR3 is TGTGCCAGCAGCTCTAGGTGGACTAGCGGTGGACAAGAGACCCAGTACTTC. V gene TRBV3-1 (or the pseudogene TRBV3-2) combines with J gene TRBJ2-5; 10 positions match TRBD2. J was trimmed by 2 bases and V by 5 bases; bases with no gene match: 11. From germline, CDR1 is LGHDT and CDR2 YNNKEL (reference sequence). The CDR3 length is 17 residues.

In DNA form, the CDR3 reads TGTGCTAGTGGTTTAGCTCCACAGGGCTACGAGCAGTACTTC. It translates to CASGLAPQGYEQYF. The rearrangement uses TRBV12-5 and TRBJ2-7, with D possibly TRBD1 on 6 matching bases. The CDR3 runs to 14 residues. Trimming left V 3 bases short and J 3 bases short, with 12 bases between. Germline V gives CDR1 LGHNT, CDR2 FRNRAP.

The chain combines TRBV9 with TRBJ2-1; TRBD2 agrees at 12 bases. J lost 6 bases, V lost 6 bases, and 7 bases had no gene match. Germline loops: CDR1 SGDLS, CDR2 YYNGEE. CDR3 size: 15 residues. CDR3 coding DNA: TGTGCCAGCACTACGACTAGCGGGGGTCTCAATGAGCAGTTCTTC. Its translation: CASTTTSGGLNEQFF.

The chain carries TRBV19 and TRBJ1-1, with 8 bases that match TRBD1. Germline V gene sequence: CDR1 LNHDA, CDR2 SQIVND (reference sequence). The CDR3 runs to 16 residues. J gave up 1 base and V 0 bases, and 4 bases lay outside the gene matches. This chain's CDR3 is CASSIDHGTGNTEAFF. The CDR3 DNA reads TGTGCCAGTAGTATAGATCATGGGACAGGGAACACTGAAGCTTTCTTT.